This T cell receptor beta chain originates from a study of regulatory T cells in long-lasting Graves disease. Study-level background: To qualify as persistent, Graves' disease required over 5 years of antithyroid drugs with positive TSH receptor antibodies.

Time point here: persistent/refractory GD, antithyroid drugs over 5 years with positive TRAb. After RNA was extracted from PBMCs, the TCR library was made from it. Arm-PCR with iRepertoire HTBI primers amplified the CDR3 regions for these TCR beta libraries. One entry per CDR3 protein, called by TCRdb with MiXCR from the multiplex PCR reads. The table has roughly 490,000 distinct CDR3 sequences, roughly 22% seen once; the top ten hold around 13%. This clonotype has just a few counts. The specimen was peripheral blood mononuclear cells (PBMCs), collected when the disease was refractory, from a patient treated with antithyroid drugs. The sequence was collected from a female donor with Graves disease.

CDR3 nucleotides: TGTGCCAGCAGCTGGGCAACGAGTCGGGGTGAGCAGTTCTTC. Translating it yields CASSWATSRGEQFF. The genes are TRBV7-9 and TRBJ2-1; TRBD2 might be the D (5 bases). Trimming left V 4 bases short and J 9 bases short, with 16 bases between. CDR1 is SEHNR and CDR2 is FQNEAQ in the germline V gene (reference sequence). This CDR3 region has 14 residues.